This T cell receptor (beta chain) was recorded in a study of cytomegalovirus exposure and HLA in healthy donors. Background on the study: Researchers found that around 80% of just under 400 genotyped donors fell within the Caucasian-associated ancestry cluster.

The PCR contained 60 Vbeta and 13 Jbeta primers. The repertoire was sequenced with immunoSEQ multiplex PCR; TCRdb's copy has only in-frame clones and lacks some. The data hold 150,000 to 200,000 clones, with 12% observed a single time. Germline CDR1 reads LNHDA; CDR2 reads SQIVND (reference sequence). Trimming removed 6 bases from V and 4 bases from J, with 7 bases in between. The CDR3 has 12 amino acids. This clone is categorized as medium-sized. Its matching antigen is unknown. Other DNA sequences in the sample encode the same CDR3. Study conclusions and caveats: Follow-up analysis seemed to connect common viral pathogens with several of the most significant clusters identified. In all likelihood, a cluster of highly shared sequence variants was a sequencing artifact. In an earlier analysis, about 87% or about 30%: the productive usage of most TCR beta V segments.

This clonotype originated in a man over 45 in good health and CMV-seropositive. The sample comprised PBMCs. The rearrangement joins TRBV19 to TRBJ1-5; D perhaps matches TRBD1 (5 bases). The DNA of the CDR3 is TGTGCCAGTAGGGGGGGGAATCAGCCCCAGCATTTT. As protein: CASRGGNQPQHF.